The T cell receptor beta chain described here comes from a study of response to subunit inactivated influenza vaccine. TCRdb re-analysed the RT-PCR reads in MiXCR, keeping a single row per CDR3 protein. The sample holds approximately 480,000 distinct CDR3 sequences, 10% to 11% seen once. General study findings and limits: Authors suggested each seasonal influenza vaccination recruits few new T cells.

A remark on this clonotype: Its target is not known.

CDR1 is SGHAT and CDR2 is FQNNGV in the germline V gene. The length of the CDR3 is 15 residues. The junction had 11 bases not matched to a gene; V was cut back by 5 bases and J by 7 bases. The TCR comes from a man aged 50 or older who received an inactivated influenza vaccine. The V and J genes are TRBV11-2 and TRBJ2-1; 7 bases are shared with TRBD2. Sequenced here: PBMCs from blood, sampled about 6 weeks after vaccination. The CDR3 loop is CASSPGRAGRNEQFF. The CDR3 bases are TGTGCCAGCAGCCCGGGGAGGGCAGGGAGGAATGAGCAGTTCTTC.